The source of this T cell receptor (beta chain) is a study of T cells in Graves' hyperthyroidism and ophthalmopathy. Amplification of TCR beta CDR3 regions was performed using RNA transcripts as template. The HTBI primer set was used in a first-round RT-PCR of the TCR CDR3. TCRdb used MiXCR to reprocess the multiplex PCR reads, holding one entry per CDR3 protein. The sample lists approximately 870,000 distinct CDR3 sequences, 38% seen once, with around 9.3% in the top ten. From germline, CDR1 is SGDLS and CDR2 YYNGEE. This CDR3 is 15 amino acids long. V gave up 0 bases and J gave up 8 bases, with 14 bases separating them. Stable Graves' hyperthyroidism meant no ophthalmopathy progression within 18 months. The diagnostic basis comprised clinical symptoms, serum thyroxine and TRAb, thyroid ultrasound and orbital computed tomography.

The gene calls are TRBV9 and TRBJ1-4; D is possibly TRBD1 (5 bases). The TCR originated in a man younger than 30 with Graves' hyperthyroidism. Sequenced: blood. The DNA for the CDR3 is TGTGCCAGCAGCGTAGGGGGCGGGGTGAACGAAAAACTGTTTTTT. It codes for CASSVGGGVNEKLFF.